This TCR beta chain is drawn from a study of cytomegalovirus exposure and HLA in healthy donors. The V and J ends lost 0 bases and 4 bases respectively, with 9 bases between them. The CDR3 has 15 amino acids. Germline V gene sequence: CDR1 LNHNV, CDR2 YYDKDF (reference sequence). Comments on this clone: What it recognizes is unknown.

Regarding the study as a whole: Indistinguishability led to the exclusion of some V segments, TRBV6-2 and TRBV6-3 included.

This PCR relied on a set of 60 Vbeta primers and 13 Jbeta primers. Some clones are missing from TCRdb's copy, which holds only in-frame ones; the method was immunoSEQ multiplex PCR. Among roughly 110,000 clones, about 76% were seen once, and the ten largest hold 10% to 15%. V gene TRBV15 combines with J gene TRBJ2-2, with TRBD1 as a possible D gene (5 bases). The TCR originated in a woman between 35 and 50 years old in good health and CMV-seropositive. The sequencing input was PBMCs. CDR3 amino acids: CATSRDRVATGELFF. Written as DNA, the CDR3 is TGTGCCACCAGCAGAGACAGGGTTGCCACCGGGGAGCTGTTTTTT.